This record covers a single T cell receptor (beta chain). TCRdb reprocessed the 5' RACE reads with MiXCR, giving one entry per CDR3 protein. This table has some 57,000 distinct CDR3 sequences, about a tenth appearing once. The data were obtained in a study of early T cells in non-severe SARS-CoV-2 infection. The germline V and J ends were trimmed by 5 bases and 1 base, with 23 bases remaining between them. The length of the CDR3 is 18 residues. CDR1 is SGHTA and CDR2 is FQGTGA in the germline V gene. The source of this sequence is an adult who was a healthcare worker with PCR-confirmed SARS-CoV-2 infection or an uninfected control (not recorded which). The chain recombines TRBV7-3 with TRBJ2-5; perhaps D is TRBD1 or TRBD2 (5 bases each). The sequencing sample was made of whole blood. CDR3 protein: CASSPTGQAWGPQETQYF. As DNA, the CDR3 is TGTGCCAGCAGCCCGACGGGGCAGGCATGGGGCCCCCAAGAGACCCAGTACTTC.